This T cell receptor (beta chain) was found in a study of MAIT cells during Salmonella Paratyphi A infection (dated by TCRdb to 2015 to 2018). Beyond this particular receptor, the publication reports: The availability of volunteer samples limited the sample sizes, but these sizes were considered adequate to detect differences between groups. MAIT TRBV usage was found to be oligoclonal, with TRBV20 and TRBV6 favoured, and appeared to be unchanged by infection. Compared with healthy controls, diagnosed volunteers had more expansion or contraction among the top five MAIT clonotypes (approximately 0.53 versus 0.13), suggesting that infection reshaped the repertoire.

Library method: 5' RACE. Two rounds of PCR with Phusion High-Fidelity polymerase amplified TCRbeta, with sample-specific barcodes added in the primers. TCRbeta libraries were generated by template-switch cDNA synthesis with SMARTScribe reverse transcriptase and a TRBC-specific primer. After barcoding, samples were pooled and then prepared using the NEBNext Ultra DNA Library Prep Kit for Illumina. Sequencing of libraries was performed on an Illumina MiSeq with the MiSeq reagent kit v2, 300 cycles. The original pipeline was this. Reads were demultiplexed by barcode with Jemultiplexer and were aligned with MiTCR using default parameters. Non-functional sequences were filtered out with VDJtools, and clonotypes were defined by amino acid sequence, with frequencies based on assigned sequence reads. Clonal space homeostasis binned clonotypes by frequency as over-represented (0.05-1), large, medium and small. Using fastp trimming at Q25 and MiXCR clonotype assembly, TCRdb reanalyzed the public sequencing data and kept in-frame beta chains. Identical CDR3 protein sequences are pooled into one entry, listed with their most common genes and DNA. These V and J calls are TCRdb output, not the study's own analysis. The table for this sample lists 450 to 600 distinct CDR3 sequences; around 39% of them were counted only once. Clones ranked in the top ten supply less than 40% of the sample.

This clonotype is judged medium-sized (0.01 to 0.1%). Its specific antigen is unknown. Per-nucleotide qualities are absent, and no much larger clonotype sits a single base away. The label giving this sample's time point can be read as: healthy control second sampling, 21 days after first. MAIT cells were defined as Valpha7.2+ CD161+ T cells and were identified and sorted by flow cytometry. Healthy adult controls were laboratory volunteers or leukocyte cones from the national blood and transplant service. For RNA extraction, between roughly 4,500 and 10,000 MAIT cells from each sample were sorted straight into RNAqueous-Micro lysis buffer. To check how stable the MAIT repertoire is, unchallenged healthy controls gave two samples spaced 20 to 25 days apart. Lymphoprep gradient centrifugation was used to isolate peripheral blood mononuclear cells from blood samples and leukocyte cones. Cells were sorted on either a BD FACSAria Fusion or a BD FACSAria III sorter.

The CDR3, from cysteine to phenylalanine, totals 15 residues. Of the read, only the CDR3 DNA is kept; its 45 bases are in frame from base 1. V drops 2 bases and J drops 1 base, leaving 6 bases in between. The germline V gene sets CDR1 to MRHNA and CDR2 to SNTAGT. The sample taken for sequencing was MAIT cells from PBMCs. The TCR sequence derives from an adult in good health. The chain uses TRBV6-4 and TRBJ2-6; the D gene is possibly TRBD1 or TRBD2, with 5 bases matching each. CDR3 loop: CASSDGGSGANVLTF. The DNA reads TGTGCCAGCAGTGACGGGGGTTCTGGGGCCAACGTCCTGACTTTC.